The 23 T cell receptor beta chains reported below all come from one sample, sequenced in a study of CD8 T cells in ankylosing spondylitis. TCRdb itself ran the 5' RACE reads through MiXCR, one entry per CDR3 protein. Here the sample spans under 250,000 distinct CDR3 sequences, around 11% being singletons. Sequences were obtained from blood, either unsorted or a sorted T cell fraction (not recorded which). The receptors were sampled from a male donor with ankylosing spondylitis or in good health (not recorded which).

This clonotype was detected ten times or more. The rearrangement links TRBV10-3 to TRBJ2-7, with TRBD1 identical over 11 bases. The CDR3 has 13 amino acids. Trimming removed 10 bases from V and 5 bases from J; junction bases left unmatched: 7. Germline values: CDR1 ENHRY, CDR2 SYGVKD. CDR3 sequence reads: CATGQGALHEQYF. DNA for the CDR3: TGTGCCACCGGACAGGGGGCTCTCCACGAGCAGTACTTC.

This clonotype was seen ten or more times. The chain couples TRBV3-1 to TRBJ2-1; 8 nucleotides align to TRBD1. J gave up 2 bases and V 4 bases, and 1 base lay outside the gene matches. Germline CDR1 and CDR2: LGHDT and YNNKEL (reference sequence). The CDR3 length is 14 residues. The CDR3 protein is CASSPQGAYNEQFF. As DNA, the CDR3 is TGTGCCAGCAGCCCACAGGGGGCCTACAATGAGCAGTTCTTC.

This sequence joins TRBV7-3 and TRBJ2-7; D uncertain. V was trimmed by 2 bases and J by 3 bases, leaving 8 bases between them. Germline V gene lookup returns CDR1 SGHTA and CDR2 FQGTGA. This CDR3 has 13 amino acids. The CDR3 loop reads CASSLFSDYEQYF. CDR3 sequence (DNA): TGTGCCAGCAGCTTATTTTCGGACTACGAGCAGTACTTC.

This chain links TRBV2 with TRBJ2-5, with a tentative D call TRBD1 (7 bases). Per the germline V gene, CDR1 is SNHLY and CDR2 is FYNNEI. The CDR3 is 14 residues long. V lost 6 bases and J lost 4, with 15 bases in between. The CDR3 sequence is CASSRAGQRETQYF. CDR3 bases: TGTGCCAGCAGCCGTGCGGGACAGAGAGAGACCCAGTACTTC. The variable domain in full, completed from reference TRBV2 and TRBJ2-5, reads EPEVTQTPSHQVTQMGQEVILRCVPISNHLYFYWYRQILGQKVEFLVSFYNNEISEKSEIFDDQFSVERPDGSNFTLKIRSTKLEDSAMYFCASSRAGQRETQYFGPGTRLLVL.

This clonotype was seen ten or more times. Here the CDR3 reads CAISEPPSGGVSYEQYF. The CDR3 DNA follows: TGTGCCATCAGTGAGCCTCCTAGCGGGGGGGTCTCCTACGAGCAGTACTTC. The chain combines TRBV10-3 with TRBJ2-7, with 12 nucleotides matching TRBD2. Germline V CDR1 and CDR2: ENHRY, SYGVKD. The CDR3 totals 17 residues. The J segment lost 0 bases and the V segment lost 2 bases, leaving 5 bases of the junction unmatched.

The table lists this clonotype with a count of one. The chain uses TRBV12-3 or TRBV12-4 and TRBJ1-4, with 8 bases matching TRBD1. This CDR3 has 15 residues. The V and J ends lost 6 bases and 8 bases, in that order; junction bases with no gene match: 11. The CDR3 here is CASRESGTGTEKLFF. In nucleotides, the CDR3 is TGTGCCAGCAGAGAATCCGGGACAGGAACCGAAAAACTGTTTTTT.

Of note for this clonotype: At one boundary the junction diverges from the germline segment, which might be a read error. J is TRBJ1-2 and V is TRBV6-5; D is uncertain. CDR3 length equals 15 residues. CDR1 and CDR2 from the germline V gene are MNHEY and SVGAGI. DNA of the CDR3: TGTACCAGCAGTTCCGGAAGGGAAGGCGGCTATGGCTACACCTTC. Translating gives CTSSSGREGGYGYTF.

J is TRBJ2-5 and V is TRBV5-1; D may be TRBD2 (5 bases). Trimming removed 0 bases at V and 1 base at J, with 10 bases between. Germline V lookup: CDR1 SGHRS, CDR2 YFSETQ. There are 15 residues in the CDR3. CDR3 sequence (DNA): TGCGCCAGCAGCTTGGGGGTCCGGGGCCAAGAGACCCAGTACTTC. It is translated as CASSLGVRGQETQYF.

Within the sample, this clonotype is medium-sized. The V and J genes are TRBV5-1 and TRBJ1-5, with 7 positions matching TRBD1. This CDR3 spans 13 amino acids. CDR1 and CDR2 (germline): SGHRS, YFSETQ. J gave up 6 bases and V 1 base, and 1 base lay outside the gene matches. This chain's CDR3 is CASSLSGGQPQHF. The CDR3 region has the DNA TGCGCCAGCAGCTTGTCAGGGGGTCAGCCCCAGCATTTT.

This clonotype was recorded at least ten times. The rearrangement uses TRBV27 and TRBJ2-3; no clear D gene. The V end was cut by 2 bases, the J end by 2 bases, with 14 bases between. Germline loops: CDR1 MNHEY, CDR2 SMNVEV (reference sequence). The CDR3 has 16 residues. CDR3 loop: CASSLRTPPYTDTQYF. The DNA of the CDR3 is TGTGCCAGCAGTTTACGTACGCCCCCGTACACAGATACGCAGTATTTT.

This clonotype was observed many times. The V and J genes are TRBV7-8 and TRBJ1-1; D unresolved. The germline CDR1 and CDR2 sequences are SGHVS and FQNEAQ. Between the trimmed V and J ends, which lost 1 base and 5 bases, there was a span of 17 bases. The CDR3 extends over 16 amino acids. The CDR3 sequence: CASSLEAPPLGTEAFF. CDR3 coding DNA: TGTGCCAGCAGCTTAGAGGCCCCCCCCTTGGGGACTGAAGCTTTCTTT. The full variable domain, completed using reference TRBV7-8 and TRBJ1-1, is GAGVSQSPRYKVAKRGQDVALRCDPISGHVSLFWYQQALGQGPEFLTYFQNEAQLDKSGLPSDRFFAERPEGSVSTLKIQRTQQEDSAVYLCASSLEAPPLGTEAFFGQGTRLTVV.

This sequence joins TRBV20-1 and TRBJ2-1, with 8 positions matching TRBD2. The junction had 9 bases not matched to a gene; V was cut back by 0 bases and J by 5 bases. The CDR3 extends over 16 amino acids. Germline values: CDR1 DFQATT, CDR2 SNEGSKA (reference sequence). The chain's CDR3 is CSARDSRLANHNEQFF. The CDR3 bases are TGCAGTGCTAGAGATTCCAGACTAGCGAATCACAATGAGCAGTTCTTC.

This clonotype has a handful of counts. The chain recombines TRBV29-1 with TRBJ1-1; D might be TRBD1 (5 bases). From germline, CDR1 is SQVTM and CDR2 ANQGSEA. The V end lost 7 bases, the J end lost 0 bases, and 15 bases lay between the germline ends. The CDR3 is made up of 14 amino acids. In DNA form, the CDR3 reads TGCAGCGCTGGGTCCGGGACGGTGAACACTGAAGCTTTCTTT. It is translated as CSAGSGTVNTEAFF.

This clonotype was seen many times. The CDR3 end shows no conserved phenylalanine or tryptophan, and so a read error is likely. No DNA is shown, since the ends of the CDR3 on it are uncertain; the CDR3 is the one TCRdb lists. The rearrangement links TRBV7-6 to TRBJ2-7; the listed D gene, TRBD1, was not tested against the DNA. The CDR3 length is 8 residues, termini included. The germline gives CDR1 SGHVS, CDR2 FNYEAQ. CDR3 sequence: CASSPGVL.

In this sample, this clonotype turned up many times. This chain connects TRBV5-1 to TRBJ2-7; TRBD2 is a possible D gene (7 bases). Germline-derived CDR1 and CDR2 are SGHRS and YFSETQ. V dropped 0 bases and J dropped 4 bases, with 20 bases sitting between them. The CDR3 has 17 amino acids. CDR3 sequence reads: CASSLGLGGTILYEQYF. CDR3 DNA sequence: TGCGCCAGCAGCTTGGGACTAGGGGGGACTATCTTATACGAGCAGTACTTC.

This clonotype was counted at least ten times. The chain couples TRBV6-4 to TRBJ2-2; 8 bases line up with TRBD1. Germline assignment: CDR1 MRHNA and CDR2 SNTAGT. The ends lost 4 bases at V and 6 bases at J; junction bases unmatched: 4. The CDR3 covers 14 residues. The CDR3 region has the DNA TGTGCCAGCAGTGGCGGACAGGGTGCCGGGGAGCTGTTTTTT. Residues: CASSGGQGAGELFF.

This clonotype was observed a few times. The CDR3 DNA reads as TGTGCCAGCAGTTACAATATAGAGGCCACTGAAGCTTTCTTT. Translating it yields CASSYNIEATEAFF. The genes are TRBV6-5 and TRBJ1-1; D not certain. Trimming pared 2 bases from V and 4 bases from J, leaving 11 bases between. Germline CDR1 reads MNHEY; CDR2 reads SVGAGI. The CDR3 totals 14 residues.

This clonotype was picked up many times. The chain couples TRBV20-1 to TRBJ2-5; D ambiguous. This CDR3 has 13 residues. CDR1 DFQATT and CDR2 SNEGSKA come from the germline V gene (reference sequence). Trimming cost V 1 base and J 2 bases, with 8 bases left between them. DNA for the CDR3: TGCAGTGCTAGAGGGTGGCAGCAAGAGACCCAGTACTTC. It specifies CSARGWQQETQYF.

This clonotype came up a few times. The gene calls are TRBV12-3 or TRBV12-4 and TRBJ1-1; TRBD1 matches 7 bases. After removal of 4 bases from V and 10 bases from J, the junction contained 9 bases not matched to a gene. This CDR3 is built from 13 residues. Here the CDR3 reads CASSSNRGRRAFF. The CDR3 region has the DNA TGTGCCAGCAGTTCCAACAGGGGAAGACGAGCTTTCTTT.

This clonotype was counted at least ten times. The chain carries TRBV10-2 and TRBJ2-7, with TRBD1 matching 8 bases. CDR1 and CDR2 (germline): WSHSY, SAAADI. After removal of 0 bases from V and 1 base from J, the junction contained 2 bases not matched to a gene. The CDR3 length is 15 residues. CDR3 sequence (DNA): TGCGCCAGCAGTGAGTCGCAGGGGGCTTCCTACGAGCAGTACTTC. This translates into CASSESQGASYEQYF.

This clonotype showed up just a few times. This chain links TRBV12-3 or TRBV12-4 with TRBJ1-2; 12 nucleotides align to TRBD1. Trimming at V came to 3 bases and at J to 6 bases, leaving 5 bases not matched to a gene. This CDR3 region has 15 residues. The CDR3 coding sequence is TGTGCCAGCAGTTTGGGGACAGGGGGCGAGGATGGCTACACCTTC. Translating gives CASSLGTGGEDGYTF.

This chain links TRBV10-2 with TRBJ2-5; perhaps TRBD2 as D (6 bases). Germline CDR1 and CDR2: WSHSY and SAAADI. The CDR3 totals 14 residues. V dropped 4 bases and J dropped 2 bases, with 11 bases sitting between them. CDR3 region: CASSGPGVQETQYF. The CDR3 nucleotides read TGCGCCAGCAGTGGGCCGGGAGTTCAAGAGACCCAGTACTTC.

This chain uses TRBV6-1 with TRBJ2-7; 11 bases are shared with TRBD2. The J segment lost 3 bases and the V segment lost 6 bases, leaving 7 bases of the junction unmatched. The germline V gene has CDR1 MNHNS and CDR2 SASEGT. CDR3 length: 15 residues. Here the CDR3 reads CASRSTGLAVYEQYF. CDR3 DNA sequence: TGTGCCAGCAGGAGCACGGGACTAGCGGTCTACGAGCAGTACTTC.